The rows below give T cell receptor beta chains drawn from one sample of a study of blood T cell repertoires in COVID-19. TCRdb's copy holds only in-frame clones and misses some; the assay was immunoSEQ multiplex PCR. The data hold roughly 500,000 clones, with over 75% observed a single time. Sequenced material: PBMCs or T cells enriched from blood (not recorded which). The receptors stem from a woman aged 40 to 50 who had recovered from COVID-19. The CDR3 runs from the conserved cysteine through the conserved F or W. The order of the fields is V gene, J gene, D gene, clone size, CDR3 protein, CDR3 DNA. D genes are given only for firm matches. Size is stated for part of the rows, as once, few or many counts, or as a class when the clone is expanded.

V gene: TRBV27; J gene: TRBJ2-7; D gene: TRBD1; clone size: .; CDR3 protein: CASSDSSQGAGEQYF; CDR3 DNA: TGTGCCAGCAGTGATTCCTCACAGGGGGCTGGAGAGCAGTACTTC
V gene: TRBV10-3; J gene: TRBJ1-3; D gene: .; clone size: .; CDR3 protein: CAISDLVEGNTIYF; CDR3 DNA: TGTGCCATCAGTGATTTGGTCGAGGGTAACACCATATATTTT
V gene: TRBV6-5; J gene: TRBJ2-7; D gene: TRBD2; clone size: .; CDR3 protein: CVVSGNYEQYF; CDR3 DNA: TGTGTGGTTAGCGGGAACTACGAGCAGTACTTC
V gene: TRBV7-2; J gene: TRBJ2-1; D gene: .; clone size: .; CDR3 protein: CASSLGADNEQFF; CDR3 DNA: TGTGCCAGCAGCTTAGGTGCGGACAATGAGCAGTTCTTC
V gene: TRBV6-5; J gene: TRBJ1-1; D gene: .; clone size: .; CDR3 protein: CASSYSKPGEAFF; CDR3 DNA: TGTGCCAGCAGTTACTCGAAGCCCGGGGAAGCTTTCTTT
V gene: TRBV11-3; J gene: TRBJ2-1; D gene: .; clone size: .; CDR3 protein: CASSSYRGGNNEQFF; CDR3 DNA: TGTGCCAGCAGCAGCTACAGGGGGGGGAACAATGAGCAGTTCTTC
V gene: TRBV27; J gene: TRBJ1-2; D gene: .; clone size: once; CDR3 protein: CASRDRPIHNYGYTF; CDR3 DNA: TGTGCCAGCAGGGACAGACCAATTCATAACTATGGCTACACCTTC
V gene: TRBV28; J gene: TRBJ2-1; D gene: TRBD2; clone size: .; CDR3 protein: CASGSTSGRGEQFF; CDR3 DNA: TGTGCCAGCGGGTCGACTAGCGGGAGAGGCGAGCAGTTCTTC
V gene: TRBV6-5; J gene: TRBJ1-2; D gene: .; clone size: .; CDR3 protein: CASRREGGFGYTF; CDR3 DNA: TGTGCCAGCAGGAGAGAGGGTGGGTTCGGCTACACCTTC
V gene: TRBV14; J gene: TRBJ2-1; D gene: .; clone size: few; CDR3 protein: CASSLRTAFSYNEQFF; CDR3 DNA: TGTGCCAGCAGCCTCAGGACAGCTTTCTCCTACAATGAGCAGTTCTTC
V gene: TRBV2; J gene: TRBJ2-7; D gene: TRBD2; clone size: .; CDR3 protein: CASSDLSGRAPYEQYF; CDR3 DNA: TGTGCCAGCAGTGACCTTAGCGGGAGGGCCCCCTACGAGCAGTACTTC
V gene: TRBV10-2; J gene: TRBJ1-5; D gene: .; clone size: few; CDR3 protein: CASRKDRRINQPQHF; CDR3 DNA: TGCGCCAGCAGAAAAGACAGAAGAATAAATCAGCCCCAGCATTTT
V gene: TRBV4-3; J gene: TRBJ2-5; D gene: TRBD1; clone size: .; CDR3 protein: CASSQDWQGEETQYF; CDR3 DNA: TGCGCCAGCAGCCAAGATTGGCAGGGGGAAGAGACCCAGTACTTC
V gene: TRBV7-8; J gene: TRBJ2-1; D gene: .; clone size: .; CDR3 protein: CASSLARAEQFF; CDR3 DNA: TGTGCCAGCAGCTTAGCGCGAGCTGAGCAGTTCTTC
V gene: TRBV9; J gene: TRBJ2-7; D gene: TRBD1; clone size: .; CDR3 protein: CASGEQLGGQGNFLVSSYEQYF; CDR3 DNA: TGTGCCAGCGGAGAACAACTAGGGGGACAGGGGAATTTCCTAGTGAGCTCCTACGAGCAGTACTTC
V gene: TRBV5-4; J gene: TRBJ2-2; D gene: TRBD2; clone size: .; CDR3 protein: CASSPGGGPYTGELFF; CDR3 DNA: TGTGCCAGCAGCCCGGGGGGGGGACCTTACACCGGGGAGCTGTTTTTT
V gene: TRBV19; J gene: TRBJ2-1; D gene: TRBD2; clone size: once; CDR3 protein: CASSMDSGSYNEQFF; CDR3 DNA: TGTGCCAGTAGTATGGATAGCGGGTCCTACAATGAGCAGTTCTTC
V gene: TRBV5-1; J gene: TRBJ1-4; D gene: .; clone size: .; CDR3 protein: CASSQLGRPRGTNEKLFF; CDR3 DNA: TGCGCCAGCAGCCAACTCGGACGGCCCCGGGGAACTAATGAAAAACTGTTTTTT
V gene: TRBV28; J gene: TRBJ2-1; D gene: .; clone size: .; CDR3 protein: CASSDSGNEQFF; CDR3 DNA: TGTGCCAGCAGCGACTCAGGGAATGAGCAGTTCTTC
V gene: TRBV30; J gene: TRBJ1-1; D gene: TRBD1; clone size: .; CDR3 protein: CAWTGTGILNTEAFF; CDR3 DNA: TGTGCCTGGACCGGGACAGGGATTCTGAACACTGAAGCTTTCTTT